These 22 T cell receptor beta chains were sequenced from one sample in a study of CD8+CD57+ T cells in acquired aplastic anemia (dated by TCRdb to 2016 to 2018). Instrument on record: Illumina HiSeq 2000. Profiling of TCR beta VDJ combinations and CDR3 sequences used genomic DNA as the template. TCRdb cleaned the public reads at Q25 with fastp, built clones with MiXCR and kept in-frame beta chains. One record per CDR3 amino acid sequence lists the most common genes and DNA. This sample holds about 81,000 distinct CDR3 sequences; approximately 45% were observed only once. The ten largest clonotypes hold roughly 70% of the sample. The sequenced sample consisted of sorted CD4+, CD8+, or CD8+CD57+ T cells (not recorded which) from PBMCs. The receptors here all came from a human donor in good health, serving as a control.

This clonotype was observed a handful of times. The rearrangement links TRBV18 to TRBJ1-5, with TRBD1 matching 8 bases. Germline CDR1 is KGHSH and CDR2 is LQKENI. The J segment lost 5 bases and the V segment lost 4 bases, leaving 4 bases of the junction unmatched. This CDR3 has 14 residues. CDR3 sequence reads: CASSLGQGDQPQHF. DNA of the CDR3: TGTGCCAGCTCACTAGGACAGGGCGATCAGCCCCAGCATTTT.

The sample holds many counts of this clonotype. This sequence joins TRBV20-1 and TRBJ2-7; 7 positions agree with TRBD2. The germline CDR1 and CDR2 sequences are DFQATT and SNEGSKA (reference sequence). The CDR3 runs to 12 residues. Trimming cost V 2 bases and J 3 bases; bases outside gene matches: 1. CDR3 residues: CSARLADYEQYF. CDR3 DNA sequence: TGCAGTGCTAGACTAGCGGACTACGAGCAGTACTTC.

In this sample, this clonotype turned up many times. The chain joins TRBV20-1 to TRBJ2-1; 13 nucleotides agree with TRBD2. Germline assignment: CDR1 DFQATT and CDR2 SNEGSKA (reference sequence). This CDR3 spans 16 amino acids. V was pared by 2 bases and J by 4 bases, with 5 bases of the junction left unmatched. CDR3 sequence reads: CSARLPTSGRYNEQFF. Here the CDR3 DNA reads TGCAGTGCTAGATTGCCGACTAGCGGGAGGTACAATGAGCAGTTCTTC.

This clonotype was found many times. The J gene is TRBJ2-5, the V gene TRBV10-3, with D perhaps being TRBD1 or TRBD2 (5 bases each). The germline V gene encodes CDR1 ENHRY and CDR2 SYGVKD. V lost 2 bases and J 6 bases, leaving 10 bases between the germline ends. This CDR3 is 13 amino acids long. CDR3: CAISEREGQTQYF. CDR3 in DNA: TGTGCCATCAGTGAGAGAGAGGGGCAGACCCAGTACTTC.

This clonotype was seen a few times. The gene calls are TRBV11-2 and TRBJ2-1; the D gene could be TRBD1 or TRBD2 (5 bases each). CDR1 SGHAT and CDR2 FQNNGV come from the germline V gene. Between the trimmed V and J ends, which lost 5 bases and 6 bases, there was a span of 14 bases. The CDR3 length is 14 residues. CDR3 loop: CASSKPRDGNEQFF. For the CDR3, the DNA is TGTGCCAGCAGCAAACCCAGGGACGGCAATGAGCAGTTCTTC.

The table lists this clonotype with a few counts. The chain employs TRBV15 and TRBJ2-7, with D unresolved. V was clipped by 7 bases and J by 5 bases, with 15 bases between them. CDR1 and CDR2 (germline): LNHNV, YYDKDF (reference sequence). The CDR3 contains 13 residues. Here the CDR3 DNA reads TGTGCCACCACATTAGGCCTGAACAACGAGCAGTACTTC. This sequence encodes CATTLGLNNEQYF.

The J gene is TRBJ1-2, the V gene TRBV4-1, with 9 bases aligning to TRBD1. The CDR3 totals 15 residues. CDR1 is MGHRA and CDR2 is YSYEKL in the germline V gene. J lost 6 bases, V lost 1 base, and 6 bases had no gene match. CDR3 region: CASSQAGQGGDGYTF. The CDR3 DNA reads TGCGCCAGCAGCCAAGCGGGACAGGGAGGTGATGGCTACACCTTC.

This clonotype was seen at least ten times. This chain connects TRBV11-1 to TRBJ2-1; 12 bases agree with TRBD2. V shed 7 bases, J shed 7 bases, and the junction held 8 bases outside the gene matches. The CDR3 is made up of 15 amino acids. Germline V gene lookup returns CDR1 SGHAT and CDR2 FQDESV (reference sequence). CDR3 residues: CASTQLAGGPNEQFF. CDR3 in DNA: TGTGCCAGCACTCAACTAGCGGGGGGCCCGAATGAGCAGTTCTTC.

This clonotype has just a few counts. The genes are TRBV7-8 and TRBJ2-1; 7 bases are shared with TRBD1. V shed 0 bases, J shed 7 bases, and the junction held 9 bases outside the gene matches. CDR3 length: 16 residues. Germline loops: CDR1 SGHVS, CDR2 FQNEAQ. The CDR3 is CASSLAKGATENEQFF. CDR3 DNA sequence: TGTGCCAGCAGCTTAGCGAAGGGGGCAACGGAGAATGAGCAGTTCTTC.

The gene calls are TRBV15 and TRBJ1-5; no clear D. CDR1 and CDR2 from the germline V gene are LNHNV and YYDKDF (reference sequence). Trimming cost V 3 bases and J 6 bases, with 15 bases left between them. The CDR3 has 15 amino acids. The CDR3: CATSRDQRVGQPQHF. DNA of the CDR3: TGTGCCACCAGCAGGGATCAAAGGGTAGGTCAGCCCCAGCATTTT.

This clonotype has at least ten counts. V is TRBV11-2 and J is TRBJ2-7; TRBD2 might be the D (6 bases). Germline V CDR1 and CDR2: SGHAT, FQNNGV. The V end lost 1 base, the J end lost 2 bases, and 9 bases lay between the germline ends. The CDR3 covers 14 residues. The CDR3 region has the DNA TGTGCCAGCAGCTTAGGAACGGGAGCCTACGAGCAGTACTTC. Translated: CASSLGTGAYEQYF. The complete variable domain, with remaining parts taken from reference TRBV11-2 and TRBJ2-7, reads EAGVAQSPRYKIIEKRQSVAFWCNPISGHATLYWYQQILGQGPKLLIQFQNNGVVDDSQLPKDRFSAERLKGVDSTLKIQPAKLEDSAVYLCASSLGTGAYEQYFGPGTRLTVT.

At least ten counts were recorded for this clonotype. The rearrangement links TRBV20-1 to TRBJ2-7, with 7 bases matching TRBD1. Germline CDR1 is DFQATT and CDR2 is SNEGSKA (reference sequence). V shed 3 bases and J 3 bases; nucleotides not matched to a gene: 11. The CDR3 consists of 15 residues. CDR3 sequence (DNA): TGCAGTGCTAGGGCGAGGGACAGAATCATCTACGAGCAGTACTTC. Translated, it gives CSARARDRIIYEQYF.

The sample holds many counts of this clonotype. The rearrangement links TRBV7-8 to TRBJ2-7, with D possibly being TRBD1 or TRBD2 (5 bases each). V lost 3 bases and J lost 0, with 6 bases in between. The CDR3 sequence is 13 residues long. The germline V gene has CDR1 SGHVS and CDR2 FQNEAQ. The CDR3 region is CASSLGDSYEQYF. CDR3 coding DNA: TGTGCCAGCAGCTTGGGGGACTCCTACGAGCAGTACTTC.

Ten or more counts support this clonotype. The chain has TRBV6-1 and TRBJ1-5; the D is unclear. The V and J ends lost 1 base and 5 bases respectively, with 12 bases between them. Germline CDR1 is MNHNS and CDR2 is SASEGT. This CDR3 region has 15 residues. The CDR3 DNA reads TGTGCCAGCAGTGAAGTGGAGACCCTCGATCAGCCCCAGCATTTT. Protein: CASSEVETLDQPQHF.

The chain is built from TRBV10-3 and TRBJ1-1; 7 nucleotides match TRBD1. V shed 11 bases, J shed 3 bases, and the junction held 9 bases outside the gene matches. CDR3 length: 13 amino acids. Germline V gene data show CDR1 as ENHRY and CDR2 as SYGVKD. This CDR3 is CASRDREDTEAFF. The CDR3 region has the DNA TGTGCCTCGAGGGACAGAGAGGACACTGAAGCTTTCTTT.

The table lists this clonotype with a few counts. The V and J genes are TRBV25-1 and TRBJ2-3, with D perhaps TRBD2 (6 bases). This CDR3 region has 13 residues. Trimming cost V 6 bases and J 4 bases, with 11 bases left between them. The V gene's germline CDR1 is MGHDK and CDR2 SYGVNS. The CDR3 nucleotides read TGTGCCAGCAGCGTAGGAGGGCCAGATACGCAGTATTTT. Protein sequence: CASSVGGPDTQYF. Variable domain in full (rest from reference TRBV25-1 and TRBJ2-3): EADIYQTPRYLVIGTGKKITLECSQTMGHDKMYWYQQDPGMELHLIHYSYGVNSTEKGDLSSESTVSRIRTEHFPLTLESARPSHTSQYLCASSVGGPDTQYFGPGTRLTVL.

This clonotype was counted ten times or more. The chain links TRBV20-1 to TRBJ1-2; the D gene is possibly TRBD1 (6 bases). CDR1 and CDR2 (germline): DFQATT, SNEGSKA (reference sequence). The CDR3 runs to 15 residues. Trimming removed 0 bases from V and 2 bases from J, with 13 bases in between. The CDR3 DNA sequence: TGCAGTGCTAGAGACCCACAGGGTTTCAACTATGGCTACACCTTC. Encoded protein: CSARDPQGFNYGYTF.

This clonotype has at least ten counts. V and J are TRBV25-1 and TRBJ1-2, with a tentative D call TRBD1 (5 bases). CDR3 length: 13 residues. Germline V gene data show CDR1 as MGHDK and CDR2 as SYGVNS. Trimming removed 5 bases at V and 4 bases at J, with 11 bases between. In DNA, the CDR3 is TGTGCCAGCAGTTTGGGGGGGGGCTATGGCTACACCTTC. As protein: CASSLGGGYGYTF.

This clonotype was seen ten or more times. This sequence joins TRBV10-1 and TRBJ2-1; D remains ambiguous. The CDR3 totals 14 residues. Germline CDR1 is WNHNN and CDR2 is SYGVQD (reference sequence). The V gene lost 3 bases and the J gene lost 4 bases, with 10 bases spanning the gap. The CDR3 nucleotides read TGCGCCAGCAGTGAAGAACCCAGATACAATGAGCAGTTCTTC. Protein sequence: CASSEEPRYNEQFF.

This clonotype was counted ten times or more. V gene TRBV6-5 combines with J gene TRBJ1-6, with D perhaps matching TRBD1 (6 bases). Trimming took off 6 bases at V and 10 bases at J, with 22 bases between the two ends. The CDR3 contains 16 residues. CDR1 and CDR2 from the germline V gene are MNHEY and SVGAGI. The CDR3 protein is CASSYDHGLGGSPLHF. In DNA, the CDR3 is TGTGCCAGCAGCTACGATCACGGCCTAGGGGGGTCACCCCTCCACTTT.

The rearrangement joins TRBV15 to TRBJ1-1; D not resolved. Trimming removed 0 bases at V and 4 bases at J, with 9 bases between. There are 14 residues in the CDR3. Germline V gene lookup returns CDR1 LNHNV and CDR2 YYDKDF (reference sequence). DNA of the CDR3: TGTGCCACCAGCAGAGATAATCGTCCCACTGAAGCTTTCTTT. This encodes CATSRDNRPTEAFF. The complete variable domain, with remaining parts taken from reference TRBV15 and TRBJ1-1, reads DAMVIQNPRYQVTQFGKPVTLSCSQTLNHNVMYWYQQKSSQAPKLLFHYYDKDFNNEADTPDNFQSRRPNTSFCFLDIRSPGLGDTAMYLCATSRDNRPTEAFFGQGTRLTVV.

Points on this clonotype: Sequence at one end of the junction differs from germline and may be a read error. The V call is TRBV18, the J call TRBJ1-3; D is ambiguous. Germline CDR1 and CDR2: KGHSH and LQKENI. The CDR3 covers 15 residues. CDR3 residues: CASSPPREIGNTIYF. As DNA, the CDR3 is TGTGCCAGCTCACCACCAAGAGAGATTGGAAACACCATATATTTC.